A selection of T cell receptor beta chains follows, all from one sample in a study of metastatic and nonmetastatic thyroid tumors. TCRdb re-called the PCR reads through MiXCR. The top ten hold more than 9% of the sample, which has fewer than 25,000 clones, roughly a sixth seen once. Material: tumor tissue. Receptors were obtained from a female donor with papillary thyroid cancer or a benign thyroid nodule (not recorded which). Some clones in this sample may be carry-over from other donors' samples. CDR3s include the opening cysteine and the closing phenylalanine or tryptophan. The order of the fields is clone size, V gene, J gene, D gene, CDR3 protein, CDR3 DNA. D genes are given only for firm matches. Size is stated as once, few, many, or a class for an expanded clone.

size: many; V: TRBV12-3/TRBV12-4; J: TRBJ2-2; D: -; CDR3: CASSRGHWELFF; DNA: TGTGCCAGCAGTCGCGGACACTGGGAGCTGTTTTTT
size: many; V: TRBV5-6; J: TRBJ2-7; D: -; CDR3: CASPPPRGEQYF; DNA: TGTGCCAGCCCCCCCCCAAGGGGTGAGCAGTACTTC
size: many; V: TRBV16; J: TRBJ2-1; D: -; CDR3: CASSRGQGSYNEQFF; DNA: TGTGCCAGCAGCCGGGGGCAGGGGTCCTACAATGAGCAGTTCTTC
size: many; V: TRBV3-1; J: TRBJ2-5; D: -; CDR3: CASSPFSTETQYF; DNA: TGTGCCAGCAGCCCCTTTTCGACTGAGACCCAGTACTTC
size: few; V: TRBV7-7; J: TRBJ2-1; D: -; CDR3: CASSFTFSSAGYNEQFF; DNA: TGTGCTAGCAGCTTCACCTTCTCTAGCGCGGGCTACAATGAGCAGTTCTTC
size: many; V: TRBV19; J: TRBJ1-5; D: TRBD1; CDR3: CASSKGGQVRNQPQHF; DNA: TGTGCCAGTAGTAAGGGCGGACAGGTTCGCAATCAGCCCCAGCATTTT
size: many; V: TRBV10-3; J: TRBJ2-3; D: -; CDR3: CAIGGTDTQYF; DNA: TGTGCCATCGGGGGGACAGATACGCAGTATTTT
size: many; V: TRBV12-3/TRBV12-4; J: TRBJ2-1; D: TRBD2; CDR3: CASSLWVAGPSYNEQFF; DNA: TGTGCCAGCAGTTTATGGGTAGCGGGGCCCTCCTATAATGAGCAGTTCTTC
size: medium-sized; V: TRBV7-9; J: TRBJ2-3; D: -; CDR3: CASSSYRSVSSTDTQYF; DNA: TGTGCCAGCAGCTCCTACCGATCGGTCTCTAGCACAGATACGCAGTATTTT
size: many; V: TRBV20-1; J: TRBJ1-2; D: TRBD1; CDR3: CSALGGANGYTF; DNA: TGCAGTGCTTTAGGGGGCGCGAACGGCTACACCTTC
size: few; V: TRBV6-1; J: TRBJ1-6; D: -; CDR3: CASRKGHARADSPLHF; DNA: TGTGCCAGCAGAAAGGGACACGCGAGGGCGGATTCACCCCTCCACTTT
size: medium-sized; V: TRBV19; J: TRBJ2-7; D: -; CDR3: CASSIAEPSEQYF; DNA: TGTGCCAGTAGTATCGCGGAGCCTAGTGAGCAGTACTTC